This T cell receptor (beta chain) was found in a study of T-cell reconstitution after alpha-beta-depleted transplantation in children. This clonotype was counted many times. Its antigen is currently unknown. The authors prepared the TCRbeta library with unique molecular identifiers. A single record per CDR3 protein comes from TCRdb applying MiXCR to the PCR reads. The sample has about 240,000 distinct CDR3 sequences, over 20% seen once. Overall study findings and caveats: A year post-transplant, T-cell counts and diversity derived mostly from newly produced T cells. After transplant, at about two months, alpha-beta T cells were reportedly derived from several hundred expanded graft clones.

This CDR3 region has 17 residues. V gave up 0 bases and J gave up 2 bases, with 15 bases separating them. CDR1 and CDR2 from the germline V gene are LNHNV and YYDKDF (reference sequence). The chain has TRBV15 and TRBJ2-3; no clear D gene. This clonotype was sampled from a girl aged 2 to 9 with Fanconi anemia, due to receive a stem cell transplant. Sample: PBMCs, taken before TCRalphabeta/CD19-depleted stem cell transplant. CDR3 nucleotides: TGTGCCACCAGCAGAGATCGTACGCTAGGGCACACAGATACGCAGTATTTT. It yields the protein CATSRDRTLGHTDTQYF.